This is a list of T cell receptor beta chains from one sample in a study of T cell responses to AZD1222 COVID-19 vaccine. Here immunoSEQ multiplex PCR was the method, and the copy in TCRdb shows in-frame clones only, minus some. The repertoire holds about 90,000 clones, 85% seen once, with more than 3.5% in the top ten. Specimen: peripheral blood, collected 28 days after the second AZD1222 dose. These receptors were taken from an adult who received the AZD1222 COVID-19 vaccine. Both conserved end residues are part of each CDR3. The D gene is left open where the match is weak. The listing skips clone size in some rows; elsewhere it reads once, few, many or a size class.

j_call	v_call	clone_size	d_call	cdr3_length	cdr3_aa	cdr3_nt
TRBJ1-1	TRBV5-1	-	TRBD1	17	CASSWSGTGGGNTEAFF	TGCGCCAGCAGCTGGTCCGGGACAGGTGGTGGGAACACTGAAGCTTTCTTT
TRBJ1-4	TRBV15	-	TRBD1	15	CATSRDETGDEKLFF	TGTGCCACCAGCAGGGACGAGACAGGGGATGAAAAACTGTTTTTT
TRBJ1-3	TRBV5-1	-	-	16	CASSLVDAFSGNTIYF	TGCGCCAGCAGCTTGGTGGACGCCTTCTCTGGAAACACCATATATTTT
TRBJ2-1	TRBV19	-	TRBD2	17	CASSNLETGTSMNEQFF	TGTGCCAGTAGTAACTTGGAGACCGGGACTAGCATGAATGAGCAGTTCTTC
TRBJ1-2	TRBV5-1	-	-	12	CASSQDSYGYTF	TGCGCCAGCAGCCAGGACAGCTATGGCTACACCTTC
TRBJ1-1	TRBV6-5	-	-	13	CASKMKVNTEAFF	TGTGCCAGCAAAATGAAGGTGAACACTGAAGCTTTCTTT
TRBJ1-2	TRBV6-5	-	-	14	CASSSIDSYYGYTF	TGTGCCAGCAGTTCTATAGACAGCTACTATGGCTACACCTTC
TRBJ2-2	TRBV7-8	-	-	13	CASSQKNTGELFF	TGTGCCAGCAGCCAGAAGAACACCGGGGAGCTGTTTTTT
TRBJ2-7	TRBV3-1/TRBV3-2	once	-	14	CASSQDTGILQQYF	TGTGCCAGCAGCCAAGATACTGGGATCCTCCAGCAGTACTTC
TRBJ2-5	TRBV3-1/TRBV3-2	once	TRBD2	16	CASSTSGGGLLETQYF	TGTGCCAGCAGCACATCGGGCGGGGGGCTTTTAGAGACCCAGTACTTC
TRBJ2-3	TRBV28	-	-	18	CASSSTKGRLTRSDTQYF	TGTGCCAGCAGCTCAACGAAGGGCAGACTTACGAGGTCAGATACGCAGTATTTT
TRBJ1-5	TRBV6-6	-	TRBD1	17	CASSPNYRGYSNQPQHF	TGTGCCAGCAGTCCAAACTACAGGGGATATAGCAATCAGCCCCAGCATTTT
TRBJ2-5	TRBV27	-	TRBD2	15	CASSFSGGPVETQYF	TGTGCCAGCAGTTTTAGCGGGGGGCCGGTGGAGACCCAGTACTTC
TRBJ2-1	TRBV2	-	TRBD2	14	CASSGGGAYNEQFF	TGTGCCAGCAGTGGCGGGGGGGCCTACAATGAGCAGTTCTTC
TRBJ1-2	TRBV10-1	-	-	11	CASRYFCGYTF	TGCGCCAGCAGATACTTTTGCGGCTACACCTTC
TRBJ1-2	TRBV10-3	few	-	16	CASSPLRDPELGGYTF	TGTGCCTCCTCACCACTCCGGGACCCTGAGTTGGGTGGCTACACCTTC
TRBJ2-1	TRBV19	-	-	15	CASRKVAGVYNEQFF	TGTGCCAGTAGAAAGGTCGCAGGGGTTTACAATGAGCAGTTCTTC
TRBJ2-7	TRBV7-8	-	TRBD1	15	CASSTPGTGEYEQYF	TGTGCCAGCAGCACCCCCGGGACAGGGGAATACGAGCAGTACTTC
TRBJ1-1	TRBV5-1	-	-	15	CASSLETLRLTEAFF	TGCGCCAGCAGCTTGGAGACTCTTCGGCTCACTGAAGCTTTCTTT
TRBJ2-7	TRBV6-1	-	-	17	CASSDLYGGKASYEQYF	TGTGCCAGCAGTGATCTCTACGGCGGGAAGGCTTCCTACGAGCAGTACTTC
TRBJ2-1	TRBV3-1/TRBV3-2	-	TRBD2	17	CASSQGRLAGWGNEQFF	TGTGCCAGCAGCCAAGGAAGACTAGCGGGATGGGGTAATGAGCAGTTCTTC
TRBJ2-3	TRBV7-3	-	TRBD2	16	CASSLGTSGSSDTQYF	TGTGCCAGCAGCTTGGGGACTAGCGGGAGTTCAGATACGCAATATTTT
TRBJ1-1	TRBV10-1	-	TRBD1	14	CASSPTGDGTEAFF	TGCGCCAGCAGCCCGACAGGGGATGGCACTGAAGCTTTCTTT
TRBJ2-3	TRBV7-9	once	TRBD2	15	CASSLRSGRTDTQYF	TGTGCCAGCAGCTTAAGGAGCGGGAGAACAGATACGCAGTATTTT
TRBJ2-3	TRBV19	few	-	14	CASKTRGNTDTQYF	TGTGCCAGTAAAACGCGGGGCAACACAGATACGCAGTATTTT
TRBJ2-1	TRBV5-4	-	TRBD2	15	CASSPGLAGVNEQFF	TGTGCCAGCAGCCCGGGACTAGCGGGAGTCAATGAGCAGTTCTTC
TRBJ1-2	TRBV12-5	-	-	20	CASGFLIPDRPHRDPGGYTF	TGTGCTAGTGGTTTTCTAATCCCTGACAGGCCGCACCGAGACCCAGGGGGCTACACCTTC
TRBJ1-5	TRBV7-2	-	-	13	CASSLWGNQPQHF	TGTGCCAGCAGCTTATGGGGGAACCAGCCCCAGCATTTT
TRBJ2-1	TRBV29-1	few	TRBD2	14	CSVEGTSSYNEQFF	TGCAGCGTTGAAGGGACTAGCTCCTACAATGAGCAGTTCTTC
TRBJ1-2	TRBV6-5	once	-	15	CASSIVSSANYGYTF	TGTGCCAGCTCGATTGTGTCCTCCGCTAACTATGGCTACACCTTC
TRBJ2-1	TRBV24-1	-	-	14	CATSDFSGGNEQFF	TGTGCCACCAGTGATTTCTCAGGGGGGAATGAGCAGTTCTTC
TRBJ2-5	TRBV9	-	TRBD1	16	CASSASGTGGSETQYF	TGTGCCAGCAGCGCATCCGGGACAGGGGGATCAGAGACCCAGTACTTC
TRBJ1-4	TRBV4-3	-	-	19	CASSQWEVGARATNEKLFF	TGCGCCAGCAGCCAATGGGAGGTGGGGGCCAGGGCAACTAATGAAAAACTGTTTTTT
TRBJ1-5	TRBV7-2	-	TRBD1	15	CASSLMTGFGQPQHF	TGTGCCAGCAGCTTAATGACAGGGTTCGGGCAGCCCCAGCATTTT
TRBJ2-5	TRBV6-6	once	TRBD2	14	CASRAGGPVETQYF	TGTGCCAGCCGAGCGGGAGGGCCGGTAGAGACCCAGTACTTC
TRBJ1-6	TRBV2	-	-	14	CASRQTAYNSPLHF	TGTGCCAGCCGACAGACCGCCTATAATTCACCCCTCCACTTT
TRBJ2-1	TRBV24-1	-	TRBD2	17	CATSDPTSGSAMDEQFF	TGTGCCACCAGTGACCCGACCAGCGGGAGTGCTATGGATGAGCAGTTCTTC
TRBJ2-5	TRBV2	-	TRBD2	15	CASSEDRSGKETQYF	TGTGCCAGCAGTGAAGACCGTAGCGGGAAAGAGACCCAGTACTTC
TRBJ1-2	TRBV11-2	-	TRBD1	16	CASSLESTGGSGGYTF	TGTGCCAGCAGCCTAGAAAGTACAGGGGGCAGTGGTGGCTACACCTTC
TRBJ2-2	TRBV2	-	TRBD1	15	CASSVQDRDTGELFF	TGTGCCAGCAGTGTGCAGGACAGGGACACCGGGGAGCTGTTTTTT
TRBJ2-4	TRBV19	-	-	13	CASSIGGSGIQYF	TGTGCCAGTAGTATAGGAGGATCCGGCATTCAGTACTTC
TRBJ2-5	TRBV11-2	once	-	12	CASSLEGETQYF	TGTGCCAGCAGCTTAGAGGGAGAGACCCAGTACTTC
TRBJ1-4	TRBV27	-	-	14	CASSFHGGGEKLFF	TGTGCCAGCAGTTTCCATGGGGGTGGTGAAAAACTGTTTTTT
TRBJ2-6	TRBV28	-	-	16	CASSLTVASGANVLTF	TGTGCCAGCAGTTTAACCGTCGCCTCTGGGGCCAACGTCCTGACTTTC
TRBJ2-1	TRBV19	-	TRBD1	13	CASSYRGPSEQFF	TGTGCCAGTAGCTACAGGGGGCCATCTGAGCAGTTCTTC
TRBJ2-7	TRBV27	-	-	14	CASSFNRVSYEQYF	TGTGCCAGCAGTTTTAACAGGGTCTCCTACGAGCAGTACTTC
TRBJ2-6	TRBV19	-	TRBD1	15	CASTPTGAGANVLTF	TGTGCCAGTACCCCGACAGGGGCTGGGGCCAACGTCCTGACTTTC
TRBJ2-3	TRBV19	-	-	19	CASSIGPSGRTTSTDTQYF	TGTGCCAGTAGTATAGGACCCTCCGGGAGAACAACTAGCACAGATACGCAGTATTTT
TRBJ2-2	TRBV28	-	-	13	CASSVPSAGELFF	TGTGCCAGCAGCGTCCCCTCGGCCGGGGAGCTGTTTTTT
TRBJ2-5	TRBV7-8	-	-	16	CASSFRTSSLQETQYF	TGTGCCAGCAGCTTTAGAACCAGTAGCCTCCAAGAGACCCAGTACTTC